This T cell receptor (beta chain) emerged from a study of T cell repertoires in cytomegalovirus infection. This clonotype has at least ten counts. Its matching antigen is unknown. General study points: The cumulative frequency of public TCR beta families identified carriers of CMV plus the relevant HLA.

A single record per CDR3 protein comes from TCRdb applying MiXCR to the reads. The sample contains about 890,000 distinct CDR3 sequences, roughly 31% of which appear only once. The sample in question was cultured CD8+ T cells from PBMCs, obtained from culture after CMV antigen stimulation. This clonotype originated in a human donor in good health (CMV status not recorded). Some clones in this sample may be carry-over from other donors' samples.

CDR3 nucleotides: TGTGCCAGCAGACCGGGACAGGGGTACGAGCAGTACTTC. As protein: CASRPGQGYEQYF. The chain carries TRBV12-3 or TRBV12-4 and TRBJ2-7, with 10 positions matching TRBD1. V lost 6 bases, J lost 4 bases, and 3 bases stayed unmatched. CDR3 length: 13 amino acids.